The next 20 T cell receptor beta chains were all read from a single sample in a study of blood T cell repertoires in COVID-19. Measured with immunoSEQ multiplex PCR; TCRdb has only the in-frame clones, and not every one. The sample contains about 170,000 clones, 82% of which appear only once. What was sequenced was peripheral blood. The receptors come from a woman aged 40 to 55 with COVID-19, enrolled during active disease.

The rearrangement uses TRBV9 and TRBJ2-2; 8 nucleotides align to TRBD1. Germline V gene data show CDR1 as SGDLS and CDR2 as YYNGEE. This CDR3 comprises 14 residues. The junction had 3 bases not matched to a gene; V was cut back by 4 bases and J by 4 bases. In DNA, the CDR3 is TGTGCCAGCAGCAGCAGGGGGCTCACCGGGGAGCTGTTTTTT. Translated: CASSSRGLTGELFF.

This clone was seen a few times. The V gene is TRBV5-4, the J gene TRBJ2-1; D is perhaps TRBD1 (6 bases). Germline assignment: CDR1 SGHNT and CDR2 YYREEE (reference sequence). The CDR3 has 13 amino acids. V dropped 7 bases and J dropped 0 bases, with 8 bases sitting between them. The CDR3 DNA is TGTGCCAGCGGGACATTCTCCTACAATGAGCAGTTCTTC. As protein: CASGTFSYNEQFF.

This chain connects TRBV2 to TRBJ2-2; the D gene is possibly TRBD1 (6 bases). V was shortened by 6 bases and J by 6 bases, with 14 bases between the two germline ends. There are 14 residues in the CDR3. The germline CDR1 and CDR2 sequences are SNHLY and FYNNEI. This CDR3 reads CASRQGQTAGELFF. CDR3 sequence (DNA): TGTGCCAGCAGGCAGGGACAAACTGCCGGGGAGCTGTTTTTT.

The V and J genes are TRBV5-5 and TRBJ2-5; D not certain. Germline lookup yields CDR1 SGHKS and CDR2 YYEKEE (reference sequence). V shed 2 bases and J shed 1 base, with 12 bases lying between them. CDR3 length: 15 residues. As DNA, the CDR3 is TGTGCCAGCAGCTTCGGGTACTCGGGCCAAGAGACCCAGTACTTC. As protein: CASSFGYSGQETQYF.

This chain connects TRBV12-3 or TRBV12-4 to TRBJ2-7; D not resolved. V was shortened by 2 bases and J by 0 bases, with 5 bases between the two germline ends. The CDR3 is 13 amino acids. For the CDR3, the DNA is TGTGCCAGCAGTTTATACAACTCCTACGAGCAGTACTTC. This sequence encodes CASSLYNSYEQYF.

The chain joins TRBV19 to TRBJ1-4; possible D gene TRBD1, 5 bases. The CDR3 has 15 residues. CDR1 is LNHDA and CDR2 is SQIVND in the germline V gene (reference sequence). Trimming cost V 3 bases and J 6 bases, with 14 bases left between them. The CDR3: CASSMGLLGDEKLFF. CDR3 nucleotide sequence: TGTGCCAGTAGTATGGGACTCTTGGGAGATGAAAAACTGTTTTTT. Full variable domain (remainder filled in from reference TRBV19 and TRBJ1-4): DGGITQSPKYLFRKEGQNVTLSCEQNLNHDAMYWYRQDPGQGLRLIYYSQIVNDFQKGDIAEGYSVSREKKESFPLTVTSAQKNPTAFYLCASSMGLLGDEKLFFGSGTQLSVL.

This rearrangement joins TRBV29-1 to TRBJ2-5; possible D gene TRBD1, 6 bases. Germline values: CDR1 SQVTM, CDR2 ANQGSEA. The CDR3 is made up of 13 amino acids. Trimming took 6 bases from V and 7 from J, leaving 18 bases between them. DNA for the CDR3: TGCAGCGTAGGGGACATGTCCAAGGGGACCCAGTACTTC. Protein sequence: CSVGDMSKGTQYF.

The rearrangement uses TRBV28 and TRBJ1-5, with D tentatively TRBD1 (5 bases). Germline CDR1 and CDR2: MDHEN and SYDVKM. V was clipped by 3 bases and J by 6 bases, with 9 bases between them. The CDR3 length is 13 residues. The CDR3 spells CASSLGEGQPQHF. CDR3 DNA: TGTGCCAGCAGTTTGGGGGAGGGTCAGCCCCAGCATTTT.

The chain recombines TRBV9 with TRBJ2-3; weak D call: TRBD2 (6 bases). Germline V CDR1 and CDR2: SGDLS, YYNGEE. There are 15 residues in the CDR3. Trimming cost V 4 bases and J 4 bases, with 16 bases left between them. The DNA of the CDR3 is TGTGCCAGCAGCCCCGATGGCGGCGGGGCAGATACGCAGTATTTT. This translates into CASSPDGGGADTQYF.

This chain joins TRBV6-4 and TRBJ2-1; D might be TRBD2 (5 bases). Germline CDR1 reads MRHNA; CDR2 reads SNTAGT. The ends were cut back, 2 bases at V and 9 bases at J, with 17 bases in the middle. CDR3 length: 15 amino acids. This chain's CDR3 is CASSDVWASSAEQFF. The CDR3 DNA follows: TGTGCCAGCAGTGACGTCTGGGCTAGCTCCGCTGAGCAGTTCTTC.

The table lists this clone with a few counts. The V gene is TRBV18, the J gene TRBJ2-1, with TRBD1 as a possible D gene (5 bases). The germline V gene has CDR1 KGHSH and CDR2 LQKENI. The CDR3 length is 16 residues. Trimming cost V 2 bases and J 3 bases, with 14 bases left between them. The CDR3 DNA is TGTGCCAGCTCACCATTTGCCGCCAGGGACTACAATGAGCAGTTCTTC. Its translation is CASSPFAARDYNEQFF. The whole variable domain, remainder taken from reference TRBV18 and TRBJ2-1, is NAGVMQNPRHLVRRRGQEARLRCSPMKGHSHVYWYRQLPEEGLKFMVYLQKENIIDESGMPKERFSAEFPKEGPSILRIQQVVRGDSAAYFCASSPFAARDYNEQFFGPGTRLTVL.

Only one count was recorded for this clone. The chain has TRBV15 and TRBJ1-4, with D perhaps TRBD1 (6 bases). V was clipped by 4 bases and J by 7 bases, with 19 bases between them. Germline-derived CDR1 and CDR2 are LNHNV and YYDKDF (reference sequence). This CDR3 is 16 amino acids long. The CDR3 loop reads CATSTDFRGGGEKLFF. Written as DNA, the CDR3 is TGTGCCACCAGCACTGACTTCAGGGGCGGGGGTGAAAAACTGTTTTTT. The full variable domain, its missing parts supplied by reference TRBV15 and TRBJ1-4, is DAMVIQNPRYQVTQFGKPVTLSCSQTLNHNVMYWYQQKSSQAPKLLFHYYDKDFNNEADTPDNFQSRRPNTSFCFLDIRSPGLGDTAMYLCATSTDFRGGGEKLFFGSGTQLSVL.

The chain employs TRBV6-5 and TRBJ2-2; D might be TRBD2 (5 bases). V was trimmed by 7 bases and J by 0 bases, leaving 9 bases between them. CDR3 length: 14 residues. CDR1 MNHEY and CDR2 SVGAGI come from the germline V gene. CDR3 in DNA: TGTGCCAGCAAAGGGAGCGCGAACACCGGGGAGCTGTTTTTT. This translates into CASKGSANTGELFF.

The V call is TRBV20-1, the J call TRBJ1-6; no clear D gene. The V and J ends lost 0 bases and 11 bases respectively, with 5 bases between them. This CDR3 spans 11 amino acids. Looked up from germline, CDR1 is DFQATT and CDR2 is SNEGSKA (reference sequence). Here the CDR3 DNA reads TGCAGTGCTAGAGAGGCAACACCCCTCCACTTT. It codes for CSAREATPLHF.

This sequence joins TRBV5-4 and TRBJ1-4; TRBD1 might be the D (6 bases). This CDR3 has 15 amino acids. Germline CDR1 is SGHNT and CDR2 is YYREEE (reference sequence). The V end lost 4 bases, the J end lost 3 bases, and 13 bases lay between the germline ends. In nucleotides, the CDR3 is TGTGCCAGCAGCCGCAAGACAGGTTCTAATGAAAAACTGTTTTTT. Translation: CASSRKTGSNEKLFF.

This clone appeared a single time. In nucleotides, the CDR3 is TGCGCCAGCAGGCTGACAGGGTACTATGGCTACACCTTC. Amino acids: CASRLTGYYGYTF. The chain joins TRBV10-1 to TRBJ1-2; 7 bases map to TRBD1. The V gene's germline CDR1 is WNHNN and CDR2 SYGVQD (reference sequence). The CDR3 is 13 residues long. V lost 6 bases and J lost 3; bases outside the gene matches: 4.

The chain combines TRBV5-4 with TRBJ2-6, with no clear D. Germline loops: CDR1 SGHNT, CDR2 YYREEE (reference sequence). The CDR3 is 17 residues long. V shed 4 bases and J shed 0 bases, with 14 bases lying between them. The CDR3 DNA follows: TGTGCCAGCAGCCGACAAGGTTCAGCCTCTGGGGCCAACGTCCTGACTTTC. Its protein product is CASSRQGSASGANVLTF. The variable domain in full, with the rest retrieved from reference TRBV5-4 and TRBJ2-6, is ETGVTQSPTHLIKTRGQQVTLRCSSQSGHNTVSWYQQALGQGPQFIFQYYREEENGRGNFPPRFSGLQFPNYSSELNVNALELDDSALYLCASSRQGSASGANVLTFGAGSRLTVL.

The chain links TRBV30 to TRBJ1-5, with no clear D. V shed 3 bases and J shed 4 bases, with 10 bases lying between them. The CDR3 spans 13 residues. The germline CDR1 and CDR2 sequences are GTSNPN and SVGIG (reference sequence). CDR3 sequence (DNA): TGTGCCTGGAGCGGGGAAAAGAATCAGCCCCAGCATTTT. This sequence encodes CAWSGEKNQPQHF.

The chain recombines TRBV6-5 with TRBJ2-5, with a weak D call TRBD1 (5 bases). CDR1 and CDR2 from the germline V gene are MNHEY and SVGAGI. V lost 6 bases to trimming and J lost 4 bases, with 12 bases between them. CDR3 size: 13 residues. CDR3 loop: CASSSQDGETQYF. CDR3 bases: TGTGCCAGCAGCTCACAGGATGGAGAGACCCAGTACTTC.

V is TRBV18 and J is TRBJ2-3; D uncertain. Germline V gene lookup returns CDR1 KGHSH and CDR2 LQKENI. Trimming cost V 6 bases and J 2 bases, with 6 bases left between them. This CDR3 region has 12 residues. The CDR3 reads CASSPNTDTQYF. The DNA of the CDR3 is TGTGCCAGCTCTCCTAACACAGATACGCAGTATTTT.